This entry concerns a single TCR beta chain. Its antigen is not known. The data belong to a study of T cells expressing NK-cell markers. The wider study: Sequenced donors, eight in total, included seven who were HCMV-seropositive and one who was seronegative.

Per the germline V gene, CDR1 is SNHLY and CDR2 is FYNNEI. This CDR3 is 15 amino acids long. General study points: Among CD8+ T cells from 5 to 7 donors, dominant NKG2C+ clonotypes accounted for roughly 1.0-7.0%. Four of the donors also had these clonotypes leading their CD3+CD56-NKG2C+ fraction.

The TCR beta cDNA came from 5'RACE template switching with UMIs. TCRdb reprocessed the 5' RACE reads and keeps a single row for each CDR3 protein, giving no DNA. Its table records 350,000 to 450,000 distinct CDR3 sequences. Sequenced input: blood T cells: a sorted CD56 or NKG2C T cell subset, CD4+ or CD8+ T cells, or bulk PBMC T cells (not recorded which). The rearrangement links TRBV2 to TRBJ2-1; TCRdb proposes TRBD2, but this gene call is untestable without DNA. This receptor was taken from a man aged 18-70 years in good health. The CDR3 sequence: CASNPTSGAAGEQFF.